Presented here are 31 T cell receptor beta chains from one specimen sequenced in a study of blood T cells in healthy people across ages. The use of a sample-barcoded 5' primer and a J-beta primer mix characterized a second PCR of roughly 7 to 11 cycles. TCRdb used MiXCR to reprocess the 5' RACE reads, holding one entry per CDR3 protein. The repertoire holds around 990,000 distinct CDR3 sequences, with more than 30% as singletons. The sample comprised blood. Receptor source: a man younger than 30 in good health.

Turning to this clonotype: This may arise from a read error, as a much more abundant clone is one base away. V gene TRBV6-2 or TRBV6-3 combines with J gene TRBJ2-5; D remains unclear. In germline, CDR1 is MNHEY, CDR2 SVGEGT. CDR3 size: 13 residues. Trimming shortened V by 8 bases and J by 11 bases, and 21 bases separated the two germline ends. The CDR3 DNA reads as TGTGCCAGCTGCCAGGTTACCTACAATGAGCAGTACTTC. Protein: CASCQVTYNEQYF.

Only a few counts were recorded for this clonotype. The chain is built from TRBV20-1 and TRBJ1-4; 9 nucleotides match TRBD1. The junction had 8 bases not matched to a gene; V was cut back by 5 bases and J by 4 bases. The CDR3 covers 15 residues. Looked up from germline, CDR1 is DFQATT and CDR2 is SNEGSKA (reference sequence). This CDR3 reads CSARSRTGVNEKLFF. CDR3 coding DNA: TGCAGTGCTCGTTCCCGGACAGGGGTTAATGAAAAACTGTTTTTT.

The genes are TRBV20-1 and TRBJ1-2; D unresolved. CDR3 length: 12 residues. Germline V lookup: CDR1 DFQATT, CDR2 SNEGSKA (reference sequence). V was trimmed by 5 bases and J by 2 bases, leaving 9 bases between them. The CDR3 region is CSALPGNYGYTF. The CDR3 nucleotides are TGCAGTGCTCTTCCGGGGAACTATGGCTACACCTTC.

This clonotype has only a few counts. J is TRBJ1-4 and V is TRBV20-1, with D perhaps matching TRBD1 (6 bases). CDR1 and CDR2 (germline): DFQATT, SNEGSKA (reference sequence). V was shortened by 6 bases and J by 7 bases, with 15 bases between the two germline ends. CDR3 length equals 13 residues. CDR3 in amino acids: CSAIGGLSEKLFF. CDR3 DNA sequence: TGCAGTGCCATTGGGGGGCTTAGTGAAAAACTGTTTTTT.

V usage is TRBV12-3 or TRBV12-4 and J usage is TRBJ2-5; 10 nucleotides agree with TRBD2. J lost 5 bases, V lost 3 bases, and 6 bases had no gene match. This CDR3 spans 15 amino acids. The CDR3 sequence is CASSFSSGGAETQYF. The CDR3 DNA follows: TGTGCCAGCAGTTTCTCTAGCGGGGGAGCGGAGACCCAGTACTTC.

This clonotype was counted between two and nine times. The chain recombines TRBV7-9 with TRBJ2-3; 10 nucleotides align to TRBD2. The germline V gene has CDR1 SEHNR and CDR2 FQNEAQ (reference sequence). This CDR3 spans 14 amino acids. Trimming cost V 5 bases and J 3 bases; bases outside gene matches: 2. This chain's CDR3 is CASSSGGETDTQYF. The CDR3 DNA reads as TGTGCCAGCAGCAGCGGGGGGGAAACAGATACGCAGTATTTT.

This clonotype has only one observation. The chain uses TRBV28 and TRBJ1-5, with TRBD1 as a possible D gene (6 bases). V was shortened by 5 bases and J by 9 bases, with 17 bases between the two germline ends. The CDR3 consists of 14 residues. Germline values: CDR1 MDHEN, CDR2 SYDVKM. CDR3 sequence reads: CASSRTGNISPQHF. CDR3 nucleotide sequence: TGTGCCAGCAGTCGAACAGGGAATATCTCGCCCCAGCATTTT.

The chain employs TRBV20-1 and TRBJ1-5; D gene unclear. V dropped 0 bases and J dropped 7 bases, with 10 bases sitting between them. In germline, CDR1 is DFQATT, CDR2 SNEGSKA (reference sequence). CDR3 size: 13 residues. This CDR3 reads CSARDIADQPQHF. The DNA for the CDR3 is TGCAGTGCTAGAGATATCGCGGACCAGCCCCAGCATTTT.

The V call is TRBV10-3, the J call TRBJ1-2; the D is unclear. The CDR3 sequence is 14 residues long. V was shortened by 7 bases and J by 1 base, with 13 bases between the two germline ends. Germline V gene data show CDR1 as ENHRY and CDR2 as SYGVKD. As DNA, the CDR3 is TGTGCCATCACCCCCTCGGAGGATAACTATGGCTACACCTTC. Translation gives CAITPSEDNYGYTF.

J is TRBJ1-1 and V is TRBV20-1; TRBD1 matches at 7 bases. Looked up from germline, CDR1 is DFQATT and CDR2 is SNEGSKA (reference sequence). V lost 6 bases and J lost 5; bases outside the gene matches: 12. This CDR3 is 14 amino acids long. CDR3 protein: CSARPQGIRTEAFF. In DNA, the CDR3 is TGCAGTGCCCGCCCACAGGGGATCCGAACTGAAGCTTTCTTT.

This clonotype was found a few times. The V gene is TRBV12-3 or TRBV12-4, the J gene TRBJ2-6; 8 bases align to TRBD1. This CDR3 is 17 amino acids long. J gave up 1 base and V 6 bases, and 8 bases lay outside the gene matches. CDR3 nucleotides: TGTGCCAGCAGGGCCGGGACAGGACTTTCTGGGGCCAACGTCCTGACTTTC. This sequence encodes CASRAGTGLSGANVLTF.

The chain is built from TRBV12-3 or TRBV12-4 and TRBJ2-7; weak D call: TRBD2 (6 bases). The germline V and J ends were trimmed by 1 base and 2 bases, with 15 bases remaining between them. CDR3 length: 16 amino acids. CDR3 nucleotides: TGTGCCAGCAGTTTAGTGGCAGGACTAAGAACCTACGAGCAGTACTTC. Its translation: CASSLVAGLRTYEQYF.

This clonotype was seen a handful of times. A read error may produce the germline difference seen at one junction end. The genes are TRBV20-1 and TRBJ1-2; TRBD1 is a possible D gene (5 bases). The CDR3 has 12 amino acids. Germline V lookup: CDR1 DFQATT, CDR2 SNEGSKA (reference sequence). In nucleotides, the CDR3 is TGCAGTGTTAGACAGCGTAACTATGGCTACACCTTC. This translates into CSVRQRNYGYTF.

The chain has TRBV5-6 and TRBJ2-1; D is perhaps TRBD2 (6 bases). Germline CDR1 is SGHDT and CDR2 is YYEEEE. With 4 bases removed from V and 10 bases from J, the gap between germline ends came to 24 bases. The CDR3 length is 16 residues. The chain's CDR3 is CASSAKTRDSGSEQFF. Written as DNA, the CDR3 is TGTGCCAGCAGCGCTAAAACCCGGGACTCCGGGTCCGAGCAGTTCTTC.

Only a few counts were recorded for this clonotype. This chain's CDR3 is CASSIPGTANTEAFF. The DNA for the CDR3 is TGTGCCAGCAGCATCCCCGGGACAGCAAACACTGAAGCTTTCTTT. V and J are TRBV9 and TRBJ1-1; 7 positions agree with TRBD1. This CDR3 has 15 amino acids. J was trimmed by 2 bases and V by 4 bases; bases with no gene match: 8. The germline gives CDR1 SGDLS, CDR2 YYNGEE.

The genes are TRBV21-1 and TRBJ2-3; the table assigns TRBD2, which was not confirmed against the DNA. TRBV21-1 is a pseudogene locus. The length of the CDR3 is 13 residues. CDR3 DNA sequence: TGTGCCAGCAGCAATAAGGAGGCAGATACGCAGTATTTT. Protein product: CASSNKEADTQYF.

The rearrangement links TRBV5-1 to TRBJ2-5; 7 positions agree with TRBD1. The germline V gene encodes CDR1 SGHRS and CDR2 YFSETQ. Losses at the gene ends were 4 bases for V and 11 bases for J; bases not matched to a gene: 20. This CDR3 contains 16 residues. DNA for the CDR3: TGCGCCAGCAGCGTCACCGGGGCTTTAGGGGGCAATGAGCAGTACTTC. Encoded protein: CASSVTGALGGNEQYF.

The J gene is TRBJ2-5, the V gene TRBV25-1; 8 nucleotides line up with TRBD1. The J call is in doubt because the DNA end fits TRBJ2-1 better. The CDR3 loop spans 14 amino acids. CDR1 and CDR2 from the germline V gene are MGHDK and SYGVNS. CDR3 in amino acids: CASSEDRGQETQFF. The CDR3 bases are TGTGCCAGCAGTGAAGACAGGGGACAAGAGACCCAGTTCTTC.

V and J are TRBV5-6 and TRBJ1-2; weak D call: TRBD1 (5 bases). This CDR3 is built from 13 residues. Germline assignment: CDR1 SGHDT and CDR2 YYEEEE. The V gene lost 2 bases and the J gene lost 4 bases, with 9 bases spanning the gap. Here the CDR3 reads CASSLWGPYGYTF. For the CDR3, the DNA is TGTGCCAGCAGCTTATGGGGCCCCTATGGCTACACCTTC. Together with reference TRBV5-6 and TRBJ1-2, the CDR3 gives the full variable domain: DAGVTQSPTHLIKTRGQQVTLRCSPKSGHDTVSWYQQALGQGPQFIFQYYEEEERQRGNFPDRFSGHQFPNYSSELNVNALLLGDSALYLCASSLWGPYGYTFGSGTRLTVV.

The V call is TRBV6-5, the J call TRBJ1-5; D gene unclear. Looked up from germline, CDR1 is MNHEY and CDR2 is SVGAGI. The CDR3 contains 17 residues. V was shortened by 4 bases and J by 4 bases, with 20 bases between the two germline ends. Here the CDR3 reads CASSSLRQPQGNQPQHF. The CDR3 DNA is TGTGCCAGCAGTTCGTTAAGGCAGCCCCAAGGAAATCAGCCCCAGCATTTT.

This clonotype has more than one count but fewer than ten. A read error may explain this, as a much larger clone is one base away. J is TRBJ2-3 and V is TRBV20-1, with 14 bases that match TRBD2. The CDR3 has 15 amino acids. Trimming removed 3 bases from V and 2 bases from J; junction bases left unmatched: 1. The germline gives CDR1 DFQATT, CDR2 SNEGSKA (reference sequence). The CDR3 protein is CSARGLAGATDTQYF. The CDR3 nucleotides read TGCAGTGCTAGGGGACTAGCGGGGGCCACAGATACGCAGTATTTT.

The CDR3, as DNA: TGTGCCAGCTCACCACCGTTAGGCCGAGAAATGTACTTC. It encodes CASSPPLGREMYF. This chain uses TRBV18 with TRBJ2-5; unclear D gene. CDR1 is KGHSH and CDR2 is LQKENI in the germline V gene. This CDR3 is built from 13 residues. The V gene lost 0 bases and the J gene lost 13 bases, with 15 bases spanning the gap.

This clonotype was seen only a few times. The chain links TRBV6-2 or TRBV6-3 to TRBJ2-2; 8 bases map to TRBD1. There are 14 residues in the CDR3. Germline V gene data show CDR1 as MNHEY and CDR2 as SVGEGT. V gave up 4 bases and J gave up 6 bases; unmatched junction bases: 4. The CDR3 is CASSSTGESGELFF. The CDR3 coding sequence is TGTGCCAGCAGTTCGACAGGGGAGTCCGGGGAGCTGTTTTTT.

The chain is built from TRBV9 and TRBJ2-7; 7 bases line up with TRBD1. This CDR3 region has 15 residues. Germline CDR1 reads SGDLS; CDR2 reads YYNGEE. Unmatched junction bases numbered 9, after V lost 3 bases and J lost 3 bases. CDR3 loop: CASSGGQATFYEQYF. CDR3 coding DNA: TGTGCCAGCAGCGGAGGACAGGCCACATTCTACGAGCAGTACTTC.

In DNA, the CDR3 is TGTGCCAGCCGTCGAATCGAGGGGACAGCTGAAGCTTTCTTT. Its protein product is CASRRIEGTAEAFF. The J gene is TRBJ1-1, the V gene TRBV5-6, with 7 positions matching TRBD1. CDR3 length: 14 amino acids. V lost 7 bases to trimming and J lost 6 bases; unmatched junction nucleotides: 12. Germline lookup yields CDR1 SGHDT and CDR2 YYEEEE. Combining the CDR3 with reference TRBV5-6 and TRBJ1-1 gives the whole variable domain DAGVTQSPTHLIKTRGQQVTLRCSPKSGHDTVSWYQQALGQGPQFIFQYYEEEERQRGNFPDRFSGHQFPNYSSELNVNALLLGDSALYLCASRRIEGTAEAFFGQGTRLTVV.

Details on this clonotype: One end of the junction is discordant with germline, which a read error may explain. CDR3: CASSVADSNEQFF. In nucleotides, the CDR3 is TGTGCCAGCAGCGTAGCGGATAGTAATGAGCAGTTCTTC. The rearrangement joins TRBV7-2 to TRBJ2-1; D is perhaps TRBD2 (6 bases). The CDR3 consists of 13 residues. Germline V gives CDR1 SGHTA, CDR2 FQGNSA.

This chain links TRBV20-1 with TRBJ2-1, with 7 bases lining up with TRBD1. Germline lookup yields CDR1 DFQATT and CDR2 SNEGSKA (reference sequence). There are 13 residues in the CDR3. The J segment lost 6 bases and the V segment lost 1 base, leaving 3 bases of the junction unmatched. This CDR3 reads CSARGAGGNEQFF. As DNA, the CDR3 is TGCAGTGCTAGAGGGGCAGGGGGCAATGAGCAGTTCTTC.

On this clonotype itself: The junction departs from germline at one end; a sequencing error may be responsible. The CDR3 nucleotides read TGCTGTGCTAGAGGCACAGGCCGACGCGATGGCTACACCTTC. Protein sequence: CCARGTGRRDGYTF. J is TRBJ1-2 and V is TRBV20-1, with D perhaps matching TRBD1 (5 bases). This CDR3 is built from 14 residues. Germline CDR1 is DFQATT and CDR2 is SNEGSKA (reference sequence).

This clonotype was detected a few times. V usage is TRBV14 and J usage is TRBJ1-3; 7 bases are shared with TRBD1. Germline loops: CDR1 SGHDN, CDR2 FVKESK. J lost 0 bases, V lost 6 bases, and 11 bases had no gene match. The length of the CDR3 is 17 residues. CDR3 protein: CASSRTRDSGSGNTIYF. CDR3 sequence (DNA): TGTGCCAGCAGTCGAACCCGGGACAGCGGCTCTGGAAACACCATATATTTT.

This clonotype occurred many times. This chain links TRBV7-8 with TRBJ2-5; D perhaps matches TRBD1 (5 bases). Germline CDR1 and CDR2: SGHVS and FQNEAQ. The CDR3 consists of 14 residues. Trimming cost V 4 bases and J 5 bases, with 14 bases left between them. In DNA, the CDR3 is TGTGCCAGCAGCTCGATGACAGTCAGCGAGACCCAGTACTTC. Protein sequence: CASSSMTVSETQYF. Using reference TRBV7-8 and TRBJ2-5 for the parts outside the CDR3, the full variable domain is GAGVSQSPRYKVAKRGQDVALRCDPISGHVSLFWYQQALGQGPEFLTYFQNEAQLDKSGLPSDRFFAERPEGSVSTLKIQRTQQEDSAVYLCASSSMTVSETQYFGPGTRLLVL.

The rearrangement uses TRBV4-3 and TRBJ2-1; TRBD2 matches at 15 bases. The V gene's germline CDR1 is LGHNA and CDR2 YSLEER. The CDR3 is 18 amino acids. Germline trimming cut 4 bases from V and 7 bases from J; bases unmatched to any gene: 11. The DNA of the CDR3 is TGCGCCAGCAGCCTCGTACGGACTAGCGGGGGGGCCGGAAATGAGCAGTTCTTC. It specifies CASSLVRTSGGAGNEQFF.